This T cell receptor beta chain was recovered during a study of regulatory and conventional T cells in RAG deficiency. V lost 1 base and J 1 base, leaving 5 bases between the germline ends. The germline V gene encodes CDR1 SEHNR and CDR2 FQNEAQ (reference sequence). This CDR3 region has 13 residues. Clones were read by immunoSEQ multiplex PCR, and TCRdb kept only the in-frame ones, dropping some. The sample holds fewer than 35,000 clones; 85% to 90% are singletons and the top ten take about 5.4%. Study-level results: Shannon entropy fell and Simpson indices rose in RAG-deficient patients. These Omenn syndrome Treg sorts may hold peripherally activated cells instead.

With respect to this clone: Its antigen is still unknown.

This same sample was also part of a study on regulatory T cells. This second study says: The primer mix had 52 TRBV and 13 TRBJ primers.

The sequencing input was CD8+ T cells sorted from blood. This sequence was found in a human donor in good health. The rearrangement links TRBV7-9 to TRBJ2-7; D call uncertain. The CDR3 nucleotides read TGTGCCAGCAGCTTAGGCCGTTCCTACGAGCAGTACTTC. Its translation is CASSLGRSYEQYF.